The clone carrying this T cell receptor (beta chain) was counted only a few times. This record comes from a study of cytomegalovirus exposure and HLA in healthy donors. Primers: 60 Vbeta forward and 13 Jbeta reverse. The data were produced by immunoSEQ multiplex PCR, yet TCRdb's version contains in-frame clones alone and is incomplete. The profile shows roughly 170,000 clones, 84% of them singletons. V dropped 0 bases and J dropped 1; count of bases not matched to a gene: 11. The CDR3 is 18 amino acids. Germline CDR1 reads MGHRA; CDR2 reads YSYEKL. The chain combines TRBV4-1 with TRBJ1-2; the match to TRBD1 covers 7 bases. Sequenced material: PBMCs. This TCR was sampled from a girl aged 2 to 10 in good health and CMV-seropositive. The CDR3 region has the DNA TGCGCCAGCAGCCAAGACCTGGGACAGCCGACTTTTAACTATGGCTACACCTTC. This gives the protein CASSQDLGQPTFNYGYTF.